This T cell receptor (beta chain) is drawn from a study of cytomegalovirus exposure and HLA in healthy donors. On the study more broadly: Most donors, just over 80% of around 400 genotyped, fell in the Caucasian-associated ancestry cluster.

General study points: Most of the TCR beta V segments (in an earlier analysis) were productive either about 90% or about 30% of the time. One variant, a missense change in DCLRE1C, was linked in a later analysis to TCR beta V- and J-gene trimming. Among the most significant clusters, several appeared linked to common viral pathogens in a later analysis.

Worth noting for this clone: What it recognizes is unknown.

Vbeta (60) and Jbeta (13) primers were used in the PCR. Only in-frame clones appear in the TCRdb table, and some are missing; sequencing was by immunoSEQ multiplex PCR. The table records about 170,000 clones, around 80% of them present only once. Specimen: PBMCs. The sequence was collected from a woman aged 45-59 years in good health and CMV-seropositive.

CDR3 bases: TGCGCCAGCAGCCAAGATCCTAGTTACTACGAGCAGTACTTC. Translating it yields CASSQDPSYYEQYF. The chain employs TRBV4-3 and TRBJ2-7; no clear D. Per the germline V gene, CDR1 is LGHNA and CDR2 is YSLEER. Deletions cut 0 bases from V and 3 bases from J, with 9 bases between. The CDR3 has 14 residues.